This T cell receptor (beta chain) emerged from a study of blood T cell repertoires in COVID-19. Study as a whole: COVID-19 samples, acute and convalescent, were from the United States, Italy and Spain. In each case, the material was cDNA or gDNA derived from T cells, B-cell-depleted T cells, or PBMCs.

The CDR3 is 15 residues long. CDR1 and CDR2 from the germline V gene are MDHEN and SYDVKM. V was clipped by 4 bases and J by 7 bases, with 20 bases between them. Original data processing: It was from reference gene primer amplification that nucleated cell counts were estimated. TCRdb's copy holds only in-frame clones and misses some; the assay was immunoSEQ multiplex PCR. For V, J and clone size, that table is used; D and trimming come from the DNA. The sample gives fewer than 250,000 clones, roughly 80% of which show up once; 12% is in the top ten. The rearrangement uses TRBV28 and TRBJ2-7; D perhaps matches TRBD1 (6 bases). The clonotype was recovered from a woman aged 50 to 65 with acute or convalescent COVID-19. Source material: peripheral blood. CDR3 in amino acids: CASSSFGQSDWEQYF. The CDR3 DNA sequence: TGTGCCAGCAGTTCTTTCGGACAGTCCGACTGGGAGCAGTACTTC. Based on the CDR3 plus reference TRBV28 and TRBJ2-7, the full variable domain is DVKVTQSSRYLVKRTGEKVFLECVQDMDHENMFWYRQDPGLGLRLIYFSYDVKMKEKGDIPEGYSVSREKKERFSLILESASTNQTSMYLCASSSFGQSDWEQYFGPGTRLTVT.